These 20 T cell receptor beta chains share one sample of origin, sequenced in a study of blood T cell repertoires in COVID-19. Method: immunoSEQ multiplex PCR; TCRdb's copy keeps in-frame clones and lacks some. The table records roughly 57,000 clones, about nine tenths of them present only once. Sequenced material: peripheral blood. The receptors stem from an elderly man with acute or convalescent COVID-19.

To note about this clone: This sample includes further DNA sequences coding for the same CDR3. This rearrangement joins TRBV19 to TRBJ2-5; a possible D gene is TRBD1 (6 bases). Germline V lookup: CDR1 LNHDA, CDR2 SQIVND (reference sequence). There are 13 residues in the CDR3. Trimming removed 6 bases at V and 2 bases at J, with 10 bases between. Written as DNA, the CDR3 is TGTGCCAGTAGCACAGGGTCTCAAGAGACCCAGTACTTC. The encoded protein is CASSTGSQETQYF.

The chain couples TRBV7-9 to TRBJ1-5; 10 bases agree with TRBD1. From germline, CDR1 is SEHNR and CDR2 FQNEAQ (reference sequence). Trimming took 5 bases from V and 5 from J; bases not matched to a gene: 3. The CDR3 spans 14 residues. As DNA, the CDR3 is TGTGCCAGCAGCGGACAGGGGGTATATCAGCCCCAGCATTTT. The encoded protein is CASSGQGVYQPQHF.

The J gene is TRBJ2-7, the V gene TRBV9; D might be TRBD1 (6 bases). The CDR3 is 14 residues long. Germline CDR1 reads SGDLS; CDR2 reads YYNGEE. The V end was cut by 4 bases, the J end by 3 bases, with 14 bases between. In DNA, the CDR3 is TGTGCCAGCAGCCCCGGACAGAGCTTCTACGAGCAGTACTTC. It specifies CASSPGQSFYEQYF.

The J gene is TRBJ1-5, the V gene TRBV28; 7 bases line up with TRBD1. V was pared by 5 bases and J by 0 bases, with 19 bases of the junction left unmatched. The CDR3 covers 20 residues. The germline CDR1 and CDR2 sequences are MDHEN and SYDVKM. The DNA for the CDR3 is TGTGCCAGCAGTCTCGAAGTTAACAGGGGTGCCCCATATAGCAATCAGCCCCAGCATTTT. This gives the protein CASSLEVNRGAPYSNQPQHF.

The chain joins TRBV6-5 to TRBJ1-2; 7 positions match TRBD1. This CDR3 comprises 13 residues. Trimming removed 5 bases from V and 6 bases from J; junction bases left unmatched: 6. The germline gives CDR1 MNHEY, CDR2 SVGAGI. The DNA of the CDR3 is TGTGCCAGCAGTCGACAGGGTGGAGATGGCTACACCTTC. Translated: CASSRQGGDGYTF.

The chain uses TRBV4-1 and TRBJ2-5; TRBD2 agrees at 13 bases. In germline, CDR1 is MGHRA, CDR2 YSYEKL. Trimming at V came to 3 bases and at J to 2 bases, leaving 3 bases not matched to a gene. CDR3 size: 16 residues. The CDR3 region has the DNA TGCGCCAGCAGCCAGCTACTAGCGGGGGGGCAAGAGACCCAGTACTTC. It is translated as CASSQLLAGGQETQYF.

The genes are TRBV5-1 and TRBJ2-2; TRBD2 aligns across 11 bases. The trim removed 5 bases at V and 5 bases at J, leaving 2 bases unmatched. Germline CDR1 SGHRS, CDR2 YFSETQ. This CDR3 region has 14 residues. CDR3 loop: CASSSSGGTGELFF. CDR3 coding DNA: TGCGCCAGCAGTTCTAGCGGGGGGACCGGGGAGCTGTTTTTT.

The chain joins TRBV10-3 to TRBJ1-3, with 7 bases identical to TRBD1. The germline V gene encodes CDR1 ENHRY and CDR2 SYGVKD. Trimming cost V 6 bases and J 1 base; bases outside gene matches: 3. The CDR3 covers 14 residues. As DNA, the CDR3 is TGTGCCATCAGACCGGGACAGTCTGGAAACACCATATATTTT. This sequence encodes CAIRPGQSGNTIYF.

The rearrangement uses TRBV18 and TRBJ1-5; no clear D. Trimming stripped 2 bases from V and 0 bases from J, with 5 bases between. CDR3 length equals 14 residues. The germline V gene has CDR1 KGHSH and CDR2 LQKENI. The CDR3 sequence: CASSPDISNQPQHF. CDR3 nucleotide sequence: TGTGCCAGCTCACCAGACATTAGCAATCAGCCCCAGCATTTT.

The gene calls are TRBV5-4 and TRBJ2-2; TRBD1 is a possible D gene (5 bases). The V gene's germline CDR1 is SGHNT and CDR2 YYREEE (reference sequence). This CDR3 is 13 amino acids long. With 5 bases removed from V and 7 bases from J, the gap between germline ends came to 12 bases. CDR3: CASSSQGVGELFF. The CDR3 DNA is TGTGCCAGCAGTTCTCAGGGTGTCGGGGAGCTGTTTTTT.

J is TRBJ2-7 and V is TRBV6-5, with a tentative D call TRBD1 (6 bases). Germline CDR1 reads MNHEY; CDR2 reads SVGAGI. Trimming took off 0 bases at V and 4 bases at J, with 16 bases between the two ends. The CDR3 sequence is 16 residues long. CDR3 in DNA: TGTGCCAGCAGTTACTCGGGGGCACAGTTCGCTTACGAGCAGTACTTC. Amino acids: CASSYSGAQFAYEQYF.

The chain carries TRBV24-1 and TRBJ2-3; 7 bases map to TRBD1. This CDR3 has 16 residues. CDR1 is KGHDR and CDR2 is SFDVKD in the germline V gene. Unmatched junction bases numbered 5, after V lost 0 bases and J lost 3 bases. This chain's CDR3 is CATSDLDGRGTDTQYF. The CDR3 DNA reads as TGTGCCACCAGTGATTTGGACGGCAGGGGGACAGATACGCAGTATTTT.

The chain has TRBV30 and TRBJ2-3; D unresolved. The CDR3 consists of 16 residues. Germline CDR1 is GTSNPN and CDR2 is SVGIG (reference sequence). Trimming left V 0 bases short and J 1 base short, with 14 bases between. The CDR3: CAWSVSVLDGTDTQYF. The CDR3, as DNA: TGTGCCTGGAGTGTATCGGTCCTAGATGGCACAGATACGCAGTATTTT.

V and J are TRBV5-1 and TRBJ1-1; D uncertain. The V end lost 0 bases, the J end lost 0 bases, and 6 bases lay between the germline ends. Germline V gene lookup returns CDR1 SGHRS and CDR2 YFSETQ. There are 14 residues in the CDR3. This CDR3 is CASSLGHMNTEAFF. CDR3 nucleotide sequence: TGCGCCAGCAGCTTGGGACACATGAACACTGAAGCTTTCTTT.

J is TRBJ2-6 and V is TRBV5-4, with TRBD2 as a possible D gene (6 bases). V gave up 0 bases and J gave up 2 bases, with 6 bases separating them. CDR1 and CDR2 (germline): SGHNT, YYREEE (reference sequence). CDR3 length: 15 residues. The CDR3 DNA follows: TGTGCCAGCAGCTTGGGGGGGGCTGGGGCCAACGTCCTGACTTTC. This translates into CASSLGGAGANVLTF.

The chain employs TRBV5-1 and TRBJ1-2, with 8 bases matching TRBD1. V lost 0 bases and J lost 8; bases outside the gene matches: 6. The CDR3 has 14 residues. Germline V gene data show CDR1 as SGHRS and CDR2 as YFSETQ. CDR3 amino acids: CASSLEDRVGGYTF. The DNA of the CDR3 is TGCGCCAGCAGCTTGGAGGACAGGGTTGGAGGCTACACCTTC.

The CDR3 DNA reads as TGTGCCAGCAGTCCTGGACAGAACTATGGCTACACCTTC. Residues: CASSPGQNYGYTF. The chain has TRBV5-6 and TRBJ1-2; D may be TRBD1 (6 bases). The CDR3 has 13 amino acids. Germline V CDR1 and CDR2: SGHDT, YYEEEE. Trimming removed 5 bases from V and 2 bases from J, with 10 bases in between.

The CDR3 DNA sequence: TGTGCCAGCAGCCGAGCGGGGGGGCCATACAATGAGCAGTTCTTC. As protein: CASSRAGGPYNEQFF. The chain combines TRBV28 with TRBJ2-1, with 10 bases lining up with TRBD2. The V and J ends lost 6 bases and 4 bases, in that order; junction bases with no gene match: 6. The V gene's germline CDR1 is MDHEN and CDR2 SYDVKM. The CDR3 consists of 15 residues.

V usage is TRBV11-2 and J usage is TRBJ2-7; TRBD2 agrees at 7 bases. Germline CDR1 reads SGHAT; CDR2 reads FQNNGV. The CDR3 has 15 residues. V shed 0 bases and J 10 bases; nucleotides not matched to a gene: 12. CDR3 DNA: TGTGCCAGCAGCTTAGATGCCGCGACGCGGGGGACTCAGTACTTC. Translated: CASSLDAATRGTQYF. Using reference TRBV11-2 and TRBJ2-7 for the parts outside the CDR3, the full variable domain is EAGVAQSPRYKIIEKRQSVAFWCNPISGHATLYWYQQILGQGPKLLIQFQNNGVVDDSQLPKDRFSAERLKGVDSTLKIQPAKLEDSAVYLCASSLDAATRGTQYFGPGTRLTVT.

This chain joins TRBV6-5 and TRBJ1-1; D unresolved. V lost 4 bases and J 3 bases, leaving 9 bases between the germline ends. Germline V CDR1 and CDR2: MNHEY, SVGAGI. CDR3 length equals 13 residues. CDR3 in amino acids: CASSFPPYTEAFF. The CDR3 DNA reads as TGTGCCAGCAGTTTCCCCCCTTACACTGAAGCTTTCTTT.